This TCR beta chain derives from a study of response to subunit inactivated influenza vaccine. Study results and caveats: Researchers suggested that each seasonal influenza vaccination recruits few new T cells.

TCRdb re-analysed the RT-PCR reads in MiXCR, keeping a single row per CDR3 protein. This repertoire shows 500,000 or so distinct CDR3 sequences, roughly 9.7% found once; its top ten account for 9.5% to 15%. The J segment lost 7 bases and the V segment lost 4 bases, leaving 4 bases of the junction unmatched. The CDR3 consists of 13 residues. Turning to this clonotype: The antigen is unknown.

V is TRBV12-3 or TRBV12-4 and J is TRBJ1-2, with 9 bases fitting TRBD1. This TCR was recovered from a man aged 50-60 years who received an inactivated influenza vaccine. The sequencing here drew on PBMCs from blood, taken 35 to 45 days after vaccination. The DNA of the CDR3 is TGTGCCAGCAGTTCCGGACAGGGGATTGGCTACACCTTC. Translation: CASSSGQGIGYTF.